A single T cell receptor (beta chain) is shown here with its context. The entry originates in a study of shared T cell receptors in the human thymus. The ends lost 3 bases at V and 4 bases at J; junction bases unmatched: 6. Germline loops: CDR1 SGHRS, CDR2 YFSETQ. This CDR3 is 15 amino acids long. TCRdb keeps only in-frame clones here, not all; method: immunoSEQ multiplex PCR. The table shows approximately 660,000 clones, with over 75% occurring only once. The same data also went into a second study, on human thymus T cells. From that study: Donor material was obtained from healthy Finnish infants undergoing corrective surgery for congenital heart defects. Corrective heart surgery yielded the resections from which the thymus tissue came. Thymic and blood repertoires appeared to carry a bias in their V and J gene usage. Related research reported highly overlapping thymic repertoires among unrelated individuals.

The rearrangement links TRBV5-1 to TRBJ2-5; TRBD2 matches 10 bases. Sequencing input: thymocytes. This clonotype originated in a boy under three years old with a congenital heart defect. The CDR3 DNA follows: TGCGCCAGCAGCTGGACTAGCGGAGCGCCAGAGACCCAGTACTTC. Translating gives CASSWTSGAPETQYF.